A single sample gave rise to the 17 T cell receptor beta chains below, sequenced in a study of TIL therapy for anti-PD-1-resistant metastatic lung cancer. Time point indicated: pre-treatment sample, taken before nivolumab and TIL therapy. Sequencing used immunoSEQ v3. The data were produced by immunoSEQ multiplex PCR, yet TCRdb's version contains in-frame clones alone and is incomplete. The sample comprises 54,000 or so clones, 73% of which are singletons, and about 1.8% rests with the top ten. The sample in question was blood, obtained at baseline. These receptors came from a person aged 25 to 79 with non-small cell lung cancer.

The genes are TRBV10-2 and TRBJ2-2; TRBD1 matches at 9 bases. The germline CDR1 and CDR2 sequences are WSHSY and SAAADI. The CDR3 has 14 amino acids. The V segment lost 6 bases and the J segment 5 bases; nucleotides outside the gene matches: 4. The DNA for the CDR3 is TGCGCCAGCAGGGGGGGGACAGGGACCGGGGAGCTGTTTTTT. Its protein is CASRGGTGTGELFF.

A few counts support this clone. Here the CDR3 reads CSILRGGVNTEAFF. The CDR3, as DNA: TGCAGCATTTTGCGGGGAGGGGTGAACACTGAAGCTTTCTTT. The chain carries TRBV29-1 and TRBJ1-1; TRBD1 might be the D (5 bases). The CDR3 covers 14 residues. V was shortened by 8 bases and J by 0 bases, with 16 bases between the two germline ends. Germline CDR1 reads SQVTM; CDR2 reads ANQGSEA.

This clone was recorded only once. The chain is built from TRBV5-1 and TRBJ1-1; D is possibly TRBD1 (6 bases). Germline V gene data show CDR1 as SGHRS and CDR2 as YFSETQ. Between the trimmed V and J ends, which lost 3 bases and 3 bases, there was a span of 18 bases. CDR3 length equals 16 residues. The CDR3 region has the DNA TGCGCCAGCAGCTCTGGCGGGGGGCCGGGCGACACTGAAGCTTTCTTT. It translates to CASSSGGGPGDTEAFF.

The CDR3 spells CASSFSGIPNTEAFF. CDR3 in DNA: TGTGCCAGCAGTTTCTCAGGGATACCAAACACTGAAGCTTTCTTT. The chain combines TRBV27 with TRBJ1-1; possible D gene TRBD1, 5 bases. The CDR3 spans 15 residues. Germline CDR1 and CDR2: MNHEY and SMNVEV (reference sequence). Trimming shortened V by 3 bases and J by 2 bases, and 13 bases separated the two germline ends.

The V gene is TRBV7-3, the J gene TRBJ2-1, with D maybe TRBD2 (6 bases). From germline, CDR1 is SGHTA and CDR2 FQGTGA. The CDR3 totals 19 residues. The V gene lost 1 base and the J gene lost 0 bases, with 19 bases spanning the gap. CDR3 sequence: CASSLMGSGPTTSYNEQFF. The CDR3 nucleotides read TGTGCCAGCAGCTTAATGGGTAGCGGACCTACGACCTCCTACAATGAGCAGTTCTTC.

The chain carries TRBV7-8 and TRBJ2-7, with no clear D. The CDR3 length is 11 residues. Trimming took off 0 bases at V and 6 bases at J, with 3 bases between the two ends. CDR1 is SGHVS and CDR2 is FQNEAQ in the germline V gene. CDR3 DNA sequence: TGTGCCAGCAGCTTAGCTCTCGAGCAGTACTTC. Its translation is CASSLALEQYF.

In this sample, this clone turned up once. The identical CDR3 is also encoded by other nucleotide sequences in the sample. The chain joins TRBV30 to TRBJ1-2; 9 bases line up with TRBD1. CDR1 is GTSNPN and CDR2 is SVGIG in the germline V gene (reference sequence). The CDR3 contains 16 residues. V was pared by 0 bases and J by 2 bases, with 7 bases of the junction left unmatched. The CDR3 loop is CAWSVTGTGFNYGYTF. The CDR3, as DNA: TGTGCCTGGAGTGTAACTGGGACAGGGTTCAACTATGGCTACACCTTC.

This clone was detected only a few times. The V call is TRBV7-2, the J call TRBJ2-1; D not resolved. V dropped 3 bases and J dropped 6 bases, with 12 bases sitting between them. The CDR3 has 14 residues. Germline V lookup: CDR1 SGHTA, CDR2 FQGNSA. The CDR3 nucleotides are TGTGCCAGCAGCTTGATTGGGGTTAGCAATGAGCAGTTCTTC. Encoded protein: CASSLIGVSNEQFF.

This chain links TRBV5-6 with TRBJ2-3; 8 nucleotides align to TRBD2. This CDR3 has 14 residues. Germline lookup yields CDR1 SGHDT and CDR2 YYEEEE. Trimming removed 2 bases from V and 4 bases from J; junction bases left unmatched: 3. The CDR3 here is CASSFSGSSDTQYF. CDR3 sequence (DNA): TGTGCCAGCAGCTTCAGCGGGAGCTCAGATACGCAGTATTTT. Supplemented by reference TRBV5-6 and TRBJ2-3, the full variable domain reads DAGVTQSPTHLIKTRGQQVTLRCSPKSGHDTVSWYQQALGQGPQFIFQYYEEEERQRGNFPDRFSGHQFPNYSSELNVNALLLGDSALYLCASSFSGSSDTQYFGPGTRLTVL.

The chain's CDR3 is CAISDNYNEQFF. The CDR3 bases are TGTGCCATCAGTGACAATTACAATGAGCAGTTCTTC. The chain combines TRBV10-3 with TRBJ2-1; D not resolved. V was shortened by 3 bases and J by 4 bases, with 4 bases between the two germline ends. This CDR3 has 12 amino acids. Germline CDR1 is ENHRY and CDR2 is SYGVKD.

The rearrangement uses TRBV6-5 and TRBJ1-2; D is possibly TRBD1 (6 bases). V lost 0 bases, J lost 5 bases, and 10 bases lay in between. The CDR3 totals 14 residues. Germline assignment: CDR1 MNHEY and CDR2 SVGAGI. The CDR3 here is CASSYSYREYGYTF. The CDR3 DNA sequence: TGTGCCAGCAGTTACTCCTACAGGGAATATGGCTACACCTTC.

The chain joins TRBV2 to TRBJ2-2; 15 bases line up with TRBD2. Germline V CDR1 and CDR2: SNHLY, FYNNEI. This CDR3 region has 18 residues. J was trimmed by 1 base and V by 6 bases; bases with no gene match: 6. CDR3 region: CASSRTGLAGGNTGELFF. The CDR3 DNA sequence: TGTGCCAGCAGCCGAACGGGACTAGCGGGGGGGAACACCGGGGAGCTGTTTTTT.

The CDR3 nucleotides read TGTGCCAGCAGTTTAGGGGACGGCGTTCGGCCCCAGCATTTT. Translation: CASSLGDGVRPQHF. The chain is built from TRBV27 and TRBJ1-5; a possible D gene is TRBD1 (5 bases). Germline V gene lookup returns CDR1 MNHEY and CDR2 SMNVEV (reference sequence). CDR3 length: 14 amino acids. V lost 2 bases and J lost 9, with 14 bases in between.

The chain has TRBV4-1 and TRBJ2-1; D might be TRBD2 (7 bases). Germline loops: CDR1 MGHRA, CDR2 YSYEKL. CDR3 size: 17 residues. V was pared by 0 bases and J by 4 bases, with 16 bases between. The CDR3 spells CASSQDRGAEGYNEQFF. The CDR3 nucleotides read TGCGCCAGCAGCCAAGATCGGGGGGCAGAGGGGTACAATGAGCAGTTCTTC.

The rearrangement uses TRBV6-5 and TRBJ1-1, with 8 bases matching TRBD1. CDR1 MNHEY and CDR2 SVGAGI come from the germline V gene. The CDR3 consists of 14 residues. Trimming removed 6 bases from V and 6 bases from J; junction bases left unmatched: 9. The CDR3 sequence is CASSRGQGSAEAFF. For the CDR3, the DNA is TGTGCCAGCAGCAGAGGACAGGGTAGCGCTGAAGCTTTCTTT.

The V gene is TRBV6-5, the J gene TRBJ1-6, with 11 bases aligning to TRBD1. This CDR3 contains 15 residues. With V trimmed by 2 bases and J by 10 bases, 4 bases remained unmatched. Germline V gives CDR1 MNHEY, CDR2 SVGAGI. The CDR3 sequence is CASSYEDRGRSPLHF. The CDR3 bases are TGTGCCAGCAGTTACGAGGACAGGGGGCGATCACCCCTCCACTTT.

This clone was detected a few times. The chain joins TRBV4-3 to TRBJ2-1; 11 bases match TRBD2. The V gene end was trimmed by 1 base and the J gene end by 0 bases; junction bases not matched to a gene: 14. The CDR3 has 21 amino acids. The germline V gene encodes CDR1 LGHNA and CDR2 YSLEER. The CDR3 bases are TGCGCCAGCAGCCAAGCTGGCGGTCTAGCGGGAGGAACGAGCTCCTACAATGAGCAGTTCTTC. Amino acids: CASSQAGGLAGGTSSYNEQFF.